What follows are 26 T cell receptor beta chains derived from one specimen sequenced in a study of cytomegalovirus exposure and HLA in healthy donors (dated by TCRdb to the late 2010s). The library was made by the immunoSEQ multiplex PCR assay. For the multiplex PCR, a mixture combining 60 forward primers for TCR Vbeta segments and 13 reverse primers for TCR Jbeta segments was used. In its TCRdb copy, this immuneACCESS table keeps in-frame sequences only and misses some clones. Where compared with another copy, unresolved V genes explain less than half of these, and the others have no known cause. The sample data list about 160,000 clones, and roughly 71% of these were observed just once. The top ten clones comprise 2.5% to 3.5% of the sample. Specimen: PBMCs. Source of these receptors: a woman between 50 and 59 years old in good health and CMV-seropositive.

The chain couples TRBV4-2 to TRBJ1-3; possible D gene TRBD1, 6 bases. This CDR3 spans 17 amino acids. The V end was cut by 1 base, the J end by 0 bases, with 13 bases between. Per germline, CDR1 LGHNA and CDR2 YNFKEQ. The CDR3 region has the DNA TGTGCCAGCAGCCAAGTGGACAGTCCCTCCTCTGGAAACACCATATATTTT. Its protein is CASSQVDSPSSGNTIYF.

CDR3 coding DNA: TGTGCTAGTGGTTTACCCCGGACAGGGGGAGCCACTGAAGCTTTCTTT. This sequence encodes CASGLPRTGGATEAFF. The chain has TRBV12-5 and TRBJ1-1; 10 positions agree with TRBD1. The trim removed 3 bases at V and 4 bases at J, leaving 8 bases unmatched. Germline V gene sequence: CDR1 LGHNT, CDR2 FRNRAP. This CDR3 spans 16 amino acids.

This sequence joins TRBV13 and TRBJ2-2; maybe TRBD1 (6 bases). V lost 4 bases, J lost 7 bases, and 10 bases lay in between. This CDR3 has 13 residues. The V gene's germline CDR1 is PRHDT and CDR2 FYEKMQ (reference sequence). The CDR3 DNA is TGTGCCAGCAGCTCATCAGGGGTCGGGGAGCTGTTTTTT. Protein product: CASSSSGVGELFF.

This clone was observed once. The V call is TRBV9, the J call TRBJ2-1, with TRBD1 matching 10 bases. Germline trimming cut 4 bases from V and 5 bases from J; bases unmatched to any gene: 6. CDR3 length: 15 amino acids. CDR1 and CDR2 from the germline V gene are SGDLS and YYNGEE. In DNA, the CDR3 is TGTGCCAGCAGCTTCTCTGGGACAGGGGACAATGAGCAGTTCTTC. Its translation: CASSFSGTGDNEQFF.

V usage is TRBV5-6 and J usage is TRBJ1-1; TRBD1 aligns across 10 bases. This CDR3 has 14 amino acids. CDR1 is SGHDT and CDR2 is YYEEEE in the germline V gene. With V trimmed by 0 bases and J by 11 bases, 7 bases remained unmatched. In DNA, the CDR3 is TGTGCCAGCAGCTTGGGGGGACAGGGGTTGGATGCTTTCTTT. Translated: CASSLGGQGLDAFF. Full variable domain (outside the CDR3, taken from reference TRBV5-6 and TRBJ1-1): DAGVTQSPTHLIKTRGQQVTLRCSPKSGHDTVSWYQQALGQGPQFIFQYYEEEERQRGNFPDRFSGHQFPNYSSELNVNALLLGDSALYLCASSLGGQGLDAFFGQGTRLTVV.

The chain joins TRBV18 to TRBJ2-3; 8 nucleotides match TRBD1. V shed 3 bases, J shed 3 bases, and the junction held 5 bases outside the gene matches. Germline CDR1 reads KGHSH; CDR2 reads LQKENI. The CDR3 is 15 residues long. CDR3 coding DNA: TGTGCCAGCTCACCGAAGGACAGGGTAACAGATACGCAGTATTTT. Translating gives CASSPKDRVTDTQYF. Variable domain in full (rest from reference TRBV18 and TRBJ2-3): NAGVMQNPRHLVRRRGQEARLRCSPMKGHSHVYWYRQLPEEGLKFMVYLQKENIIDESGMPKERFSAEFPKEGPSILRIQQVVRGDSAAYFCASSPKDRVTDTQYFGPGTRLTVL.

J is TRBJ2-7 and V is TRBV2, with 11 bases aligning to TRBD2. The CDR3 covers 19 residues. Germline-derived CDR1 and CDR2 are SNHLY and FYNNEI. V was clipped by 5 bases and J by 4 bases; unmatched bases: 19. Written as DNA, the CDR3 is TGTGCCAGCAGTCCCCACCTAGCGGGGGGCTCTTATCGTTCTTACGAGCAGTACTTC. Translating gives CASSPHLAGGSYRSYEQYF.

This sequence joins TRBV15 and TRBJ1-2, with D possibly TRBD1 on 5 matching bases. The CDR3 is made up of 14 amino acids. From germline, CDR1 is LNHNV and CDR2 YYDKDF (reference sequence). The V gene lost 1 base and the J gene lost 4 bases, with 10 bases spanning the gap. CDR3 in amino acids: CATSRVGRVYGYTF. CDR3 DNA sequence: TGTGCCACCAGCAGAGTAGGCAGGGTCTATGGCTACACCTTC.

The chain employs TRBV9 and TRBJ2-1, with TRBD2 matching over 9 bases. V trimming: 3 bases; J trimming: 7 bases; junction bases outside the gene matches: 17. Per the germline V gene, CDR1 is SGDLS and CDR2 is YYNGEE. The CDR3 spans 18 residues. CDR3 bases: TGTGCCAGCAGCGCCCGAGTTTTTGCGGGGGGGCCTATGAATGAGCAGTTCTTC. Translation gives CASSARVFAGGPMNEQFF.

The CDR3 loop is CASFPGERRETQYF. DNA for the CDR3: TGCGCCAGCTTCCCGGGGGAAAGAAGAGAGACCCAGTACTTC. The rearrangement links TRBV5-1 to TRBJ2-5; maybe TRBD2 (6 bases). Germline V gene lookup returns CDR1 SGHRS and CDR2 YFSETQ. Trimming removed 7 bases at V and 4 bases at J, with 17 bases between. This CDR3 spans 14 amino acids.

This chain links TRBV19 with TRBJ2-5, with a possible D match to TRBD1 (6 bases). The V end lost 5 bases, the J end lost 3 bases, and 22 bases lay between the germline ends. The CDR3 spans 17 residues. Germline assignment: CDR1 LNHDA and CDR2 SQIVND (reference sequence). The CDR3 DNA sequence: TGTGCCAGTAGTGCCGTACCGTCCTGGACAGCAAAAGAGACCCAGTACTTC. Protein product: CASSAVPSWTAKETQYF.

This rearrangement joins TRBV25-1 to TRBJ1-1, with 7 bases fitting TRBD1. Germline V gives CDR1 MGHDK, CDR2 SYGVNS. This CDR3 has 14 residues. V was pared by 6 bases and J by 1 base, with 5 bases of the junction left unmatched. The CDR3 bases are TGTGCCAGCAGCCACAGGGGCCCGAACACTGAAGCTTTCTTT. It specifies CASSHRGPNTEAFF.

The chain carries TRBV5-1 and TRBJ2-1, with a tentative D call TRBD2 (6 bases). The CDR3 runs to 13 residues. The V and J ends lost 4 bases and 6 bases respectively, with 11 bases between them. Germline loops: CDR1 SGHRS, CDR2 YFSETQ. CDR3 in DNA: TGCGCCAGCAGCGTCACTAGCCGCAATGAGCAGTTCTTC. It translates to CASSVTSRNEQFF.

The CDR3 region has the DNA TGTGCCAGCAGTACCCCCGGACAGTTGCAAGAGACCCAGTACTTC. This translates into CASSTPGQLQETQYF. This chain links TRBV6-6 with TRBJ2-5; TRBD1 is a possible D gene (6 bases). The CDR3 runs to 15 residues. Germline CDR1 and CDR2: MNHNY and SVGAGI (reference sequence). The V and J ends lost 5 bases and 2 bases respectively, with 15 bases between them.

The chain carries TRBV5-4 and TRBJ2-3; TRBD2 agrees at 7 bases. This CDR3 has 15 amino acids. V shed 6 bases and J 1 base; nucleotides not matched to a gene: 8. The V gene's germline CDR1 is SGHNT and CDR2 YYREEE (reference sequence). This CDR3 reads CASNWGGSGTDTQYF. Written as DNA, the CDR3 is TGTGCCAGCAACTGGGGGGGGTCTGGCACAGATACGCAGTATTTT.

The chain is built from TRBV2 and TRBJ1-1; the D is unclear. V was trimmed by 5 bases and J by 1 base, leaving 8 bases between them. CDR1 and CDR2 (germline): SNHLY, FYNNEI. The CDR3 extends over 13 amino acids. CDR3 residues: CASSPRGNTEAFF. CDR3 bases: TGTGCCAGCAGTCCTCGGGGGAACACTGAAGCTTTCTTT. Using reference TRBV2 and TRBJ1-1 for the parts outside the CDR3, the full variable domain is EPEVTQTPSHQVTQMGQEVILRCVPISNHLYFYWYRQILGQKVEFLVSFYNNEISEKSEIFDDQFSVERPDGSNFTLKIRSTKLEDSAMYFCASSPRGNTEAFFGQGTRLTVV.

J is TRBJ2-2 and V is TRBV4-1; 8 bases match TRBD1. Germline CDR1 reads MGHRA; CDR2 reads YSYEKL. After removal of 4 bases from V and 1 base from J, the junction contained 8 bases not matched to a gene. The CDR3 consists of 17 residues. CDR3 nucleotide sequence: TGCGCCAGCAGCCTGTCCTTAGGACAGGGGAACACCGGGGAGCTGTTTTTT. It codes for CASSLSLGQGNTGELFF.

The chain links TRBV7-8 to TRBJ1-6; D perhaps matches TRBD1 (6 bases). Trimming removed 7 bases at V and 8 bases at J, with 12 bases between. Germline V gene sequence: CDR1 SGHVS, CDR2 FQNEAQ. The CDR3 runs to 13 residues. CDR3 bases: TGTGCCAGCACCACCGGACAGTATTCACCCCTCCACTTT. It translates to CASTTGQYSPLHF.

V gene TRBV7-9 combines with J gene TRBJ2-6, with D hard to call. Germline CDR1 reads SEHNR; CDR2 reads FQNEAQ (reference sequence). This CDR3 is 17 amino acids long. V was shortened by 3 bases and J by 0 bases, with 12 bases between the two germline ends. CDR3 protein: CASSFGRPSSGANVLTF. DNA for the CDR3: TGTGCCAGCAGCTTCGGCAGACCTAGCTCTGGGGCCAACGTCCTGACTTTC.

The CDR3 DNA sequence: TGTGCCAGCAGCTTGACCGGTCGCCAGCCCCAGCATTTT. Amino acids: CASSLTGRQPQHF. The chain recombines TRBV5-6 with TRBJ1-5, with no clear D. V was pared by 1 base and J by 7 bases, with 9 bases between. This CDR3 spans 13 amino acids. The germline gives CDR1 SGHDT, CDR2 YYEEEE.

This clone appeared once. The chain employs TRBV7-6 and TRBJ1-1; perhaps TRBD1 as D (5 bases). The V and J ends lost 8 bases and 0 bases respectively, with 19 bases between them. The CDR3 is made up of 16 amino acids. Germline CDR1 is SGHVS and CDR2 is FNYEAQ. CDR3: CASQRGSPGMNTEAFF. The CDR3, as DNA: TGTGCCAGCCAAAGGGGTAGCCCAGGGATGAACACTGAAGCTTTCTTT.

The chain is built from TRBV11-2 and TRBJ2-2; D not resolved. The CDR3 extends over 14 amino acids. Deletions cut 1 base from V and 0 bases from J, with 3 bases between. Germline V gene sequence: CDR1 SGHAT, CDR2 FQNNGV. CDR3 in amino acids: CASSLGANTGELFF. In nucleotides, the CDR3 is TGTGCCAGCAGCTTAGGCGCGAACACCGGGGAGCTGTTTTTT.

The chain joins TRBV6-1 to TRBJ2-2, with TRBD2 as a possible D gene (7 bases). Trimming stripped 11 bases from V and 6 bases from J, with 19 bases between. The CDR3 is made up of 14 amino acids. Germline values: CDR1 MNHNS, CDR2 SASEGT. For the CDR3, the DNA is TGTGCCGGCACCAGGGGAGGGATCGCCGGGGAGCTGTTTTTT. Translated, it gives CAGTRGGIAGELFF.

A single count supports this clone. The rearrangement uses TRBV7-9 and TRBJ1-1; TRBD1 might be the D (6 bases). The CDR3 sequence is 13 residues long. Germline loops: CDR1 SEHNR, CDR2 FQNEAQ (reference sequence). With 3 bases removed from V and 5 bases from J, the gap between germline ends came to 10 bases. The CDR3 coding sequence is TGTGCCAGCAGCTTGACAGGTATGACTGAAGCTTTCTTT. Protein: CASSLTGMTEAFF.

The chain is built from TRBV7-2 and TRBJ1-2; D perhaps matches TRBD1 (5 bases). The CDR3 runs 13 residues. Germline lookup yields CDR1 SGHTA and CDR2 FQGNSA. V lost 1 base and J lost 6, with 9 bases in between. CDR3 sequence (DNA): TGTGCCAGCAGCTTAGGGGGAGGGGATGGCTACACCTTC. This encodes CASSLGGGDGYTF.

The genes are TRBV7-2 and TRBJ2-1, with 9 bases that match TRBD2. V lost 2 bases, J lost 4 bases, and 3 bases stayed unmatched. CDR3 length: 15 residues. Germline-derived CDR1 and CDR2 are SGHTA and FQGNSA. The CDR3 spells CASSLTSGLYNEQFF. The CDR3 nucleotides read TGTGCCAGCAGCTTAACTAGCGGGCTGTACAATGAGCAGTTCTTC.